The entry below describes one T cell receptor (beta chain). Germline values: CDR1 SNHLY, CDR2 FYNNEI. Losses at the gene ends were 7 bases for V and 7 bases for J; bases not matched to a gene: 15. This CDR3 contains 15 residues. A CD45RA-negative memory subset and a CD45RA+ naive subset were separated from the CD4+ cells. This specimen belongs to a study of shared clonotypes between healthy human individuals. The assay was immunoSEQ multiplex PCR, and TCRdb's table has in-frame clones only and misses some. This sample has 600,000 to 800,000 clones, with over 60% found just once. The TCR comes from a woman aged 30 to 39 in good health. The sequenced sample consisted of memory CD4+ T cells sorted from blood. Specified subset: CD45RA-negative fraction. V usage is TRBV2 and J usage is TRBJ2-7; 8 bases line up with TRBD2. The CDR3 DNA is TGTGCCAGCACCCCACTAGCGGCAACCCTGGCGGAGCAGTACTTC. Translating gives CASTPLAATLAEQYF.